Listed here are 8 T cell receptor beta chains from one sample, sequenced in a study of early T cells in non-severe SARS-CoV-2 infection. TCRdb re-derived calls from the 5' RACE reads in MiXCR, one entry per CDR3 protein. The table lists 60,000 or so distinct CDR3 sequences, 8.9% of them singletons. The specimen was whole blood. The receptors here all came from an adult who was a healthcare worker with PCR-confirmed SARS-CoV-2 infection or an uninfected control (not recorded which).

This clonotype occurred many times. This chain connects TRBV6-2 or TRBV6-3 to TRBJ2-5, with 7 bases that match TRBD1. This CDR3 region has 16 residues. Germline assignment: CDR1 MNHEY and CDR2 SVGEGT. The J segment lost 1 base and the V segment lost 6 bases, leaving 11 bases of the junction unmatched. The CDR3 nucleotides read TGTGCCAGCAGCCAAACCCGACAGGGCGTCCAAGAGACCCAGTACTTC. Translating gives CASSQTRQGVQETQYF.

At least ten counts were recorded for this clonotype. The V and J genes are TRBV7-8 and TRBJ2-3; a weak D match, TRBD1 (5 bases). The CDR3 loop spans 18 amino acids. V gave up 5 bases and J gave up 0 bases, with 21 bases separating them. Germline loops: CDR1 SGHVS, CDR2 FQNEAQ. Here the CDR3 reads CASSLTLRQRSSTDTQYF. The DNA for the CDR3 is TGTGCCAGCAGCCTCACCCTTAGACAGCGCTCTAGCACAGATACGCAGTATTTT.

This clonotype was counted many times. This rearrangement joins TRBV5-1 to TRBJ1-1; TRBD1 agrees at 8 bases. CDR1 and CDR2 from the germline V gene are SGHRS and YFSETQ. After removal of 3 bases from V and 1 base from J, the junction contained 5 bases not matched to a gene. The CDR3 is 15 amino acids. The CDR3 DNA reads TGCGCCAGCAGCTCAGGGGGCTCCCGGAACACTGAAGCTTTCTTT. Translating it yields CASSSGGSRNTEAFF.

The rearrangement links TRBV14 to TRBJ2-1; the match to TRBD2 covers 8 bases. The germline V gene encodes CDR1 SGHDN and CDR2 FVKESK. Trimming cost V 4 bases and J 3 bases; bases outside gene matches: 8. This CDR3 is 16 amino acids long. The CDR3 protein is CASSRALAGLYNEQFF. The DNA for the CDR3 is TGTGCCAGCAGCCGAGCTTTAGCGGGACTCTACAATGAGCAGTTCTTC.

A word on this clonotype: One junction end does not reproduce the germline sequence, and a read error may be involved. The gene calls are TRBV5-1 and TRBJ1-1; D is undetermined. The CDR3 length is 13 residues. The germline V gene encodes CDR1 SGHRS and CDR2 YFSETQ. CDR3 bases: TGCACCAGCAGCTTGAACAGTAACACTGAAGCTTTCTTT. Residues: CTSSLNSNTEAFF. Variable domain in full (rest from reference TRBV5-1 and TRBJ1-1): KAGVTQTPRYLIKTRGQQVTLSCSPISGHRSVSWYQQTPGQGLQFLFEYFSETQRNKGNFPGRFSGRQFSNSRSEMNVSTLELGDSALYLCTSSLNSNTEAFFGQGTRLTVV.

The chain carries TRBV27 and TRBJ2-3, with D unclear. V shed 2 bases and J shed 6 bases, with 9 bases lying between them. CDR1 is MNHEY, CDR2 SMNVEV, per germline (reference sequence). The CDR3 is 13 residues long. This CDR3 reads CASSLPPWDTQYF. CDR3 bases: TGTGCCAGCAGTTTACCTCCATGGGATACGCAGTATTTT.

This clonotype was seen many times. The chain carries TRBV20-1 and TRBJ2-7; D perhaps matches TRBD1 (6 bases). The V end lost 4 bases, the J end lost 3 bases, and 13 bases lay between the germline ends. The CDR3 spans 13 residues. Germline lookup yields CDR1 DFQATT and CDR2 SNEGSKA (reference sequence). CDR3 sequence (DNA): TGCAGTGCTAAACAGGGAGCTATCTACGAGCAGTACTTC. Protein: CSAKQGAIYEQYF.

In its sample, this clonotype was seen a few times. This chain joins TRBV28 and TRBJ1-2; D may be TRBD1 (5 bases). The V gene lost 2 bases and the J gene lost 5 bases, with 15 bases spanning the gap. From germline, CDR1 is MDHEN and CDR2 SYDVKM. The length of the CDR3 is 15 residues. The CDR3 protein is CASSLGAAEIYGYTF. CDR3 coding DNA: TGTGCCAGCAGTTTAGGGGCCGCCGAGATATATGGCTACACCTTC.